The 7 T cell receptor beta chains in this list originate from one sample, sequenced in a study of cytotoxic CD8 clonotypes in ibrutinib-treated CLL (dated by TCRdb to the early 2020s). According to the study, the label for this sample's time point signals: eleven to twelve months on ibrutinib. The library was prepared using the immunoSEQ multiplex PCR assay. Here the immuneACCESS table is served through TCRdb, limited to in-frame sequences with V and J called. Missing clones are a known gap in these copies; in checked studies unresolved V genes cover under half, and the rest lacks a known reason. The sample table holds tens of thousands of clones, of which about nine tenths were seen once. Jointly, the top ten make up approximately 3.1% of the sample. Sequencing was performed on PBMCs, taken after 12 months of ibrutinib treatment. The receptors derive from a human donor with chronic lymphocytic leukemia.

Turning to this clone: Relative to the germline gene, one junction end is altered; a read error may explain this. V gene TRBV13 combines with J gene TRBJ2-7, with 9 bases lining up with TRBD1. CDR1 and CDR2 from the germline V gene are PRHDT and FYEKMQ (reference sequence). This CDR3 has 15 residues. The CDR3 loop reads CASSQRDRASNEQYF. CDR3 coding DNA: TGTGCCAGCAGCCAGCGGGACAGGGCCTCCAACGAGCAGTACTTC. Full variable domain (remainder filled in from reference TRBV13 and TRBJ2-7): AAGVIQSPRHLIKEKRETATLKCYPIPRHDTVYWYQQGPGQDPQFLISFYEKMQSDKGSIPDRFSAQQFSDYHSELNMSSLELGDSALYFCASSQRDRASNEQYFGPGTRLTVT.

The chain joins TRBV6-5 to TRBJ1-1; D is unclear. This CDR3 has 13 residues. V shed 5 bases and J shed 1 base, with 8 bases lying between them. Germline CDR1 reads MNHEY; CDR2 reads SVGAGI. CDR3 nucleotide sequence: TGTGCCAGCAGTCAAGTCTCGAACACTGAAGCTTTCTTT. This encodes CASSQVSNTEAFF.

The gene calls are TRBV28 and TRBJ2-7, with D tentatively TRBD2 (7 bases). Germline V gives CDR1 MDHEN, CDR2 SYDVKM. CDR3 length: 15 residues. Trimming stripped 2 bases from V and 4 bases from J, with 15 bases between. CDR3 in amino acids: CASSLRGGGRYEQYF. CDR3 nucleotide sequence: TGTGCCAGCAGTTTACGCGGGGGCGGTCGGTACGAGCAGTACTTC.

The gene calls are TRBV5-6 and TRBJ2-4, with TRBD1 identical over 9 bases. CDR1 is SGHDT, CDR2 YYEEEE, per germline. With 4 bases clipped from V and 3 bases from J, the junction kept 8 bases outside the gene matches. This CDR3 has 16 residues. This chain's CDR3 is CASSTKGQGGKNIQYF. The CDR3 region has the DNA TGTGCCAGCAGCACCAAGGGACAGGGCGGCAAAAACATTCAGTACTTC.

Remarks on this clone: This specimen includes other DNA sequences encoding the same CDR3. The chain recombines TRBV5-1 with TRBJ2-3; D is perhaps TRBD1 (6 bases). Trimming took 0 bases from V and 1 from J, leaving 9 bases between them. Germline CDR1 and CDR2: SGHRS and YFSETQ. The length of the CDR3 is 15 residues. For the CDR3, the DNA is TGCGCCAGCAGCTTGGAGGGGGTGGGCACAGATACGCAGTATTTT. Residues: CASSLEGVGTDTQYF.

This clone was picked up a small number of times. The chain uses TRBV27 and TRBJ2-2, with 10 nucleotides matching TRBD1. The CDR3 runs 18 residues. V trimming: 6 bases; J trimming: 0 bases; junction bases outside the gene matches: 10. Germline CDR1 is MNHEY and CDR2 is SMNVEV (reference sequence). CDR3 bases: TGTGCCAGCAGAAGACAGGGGGCGAACAACCCGAACACCGGGGAGCTGTTTTTT. Protein: CASRRQGANNPNTGELFF.

This rearrangement joins TRBV7-9 to TRBJ2-1; no definite D call. Between the trimmed V and J ends, which lost 5 bases and 9 bases, there was a span of 8 bases. CDR1 and CDR2 (germline): SEHNR, FQNEAQ (reference sequence). The length of the CDR3 is 11 residues. This CDR3 reads CASSPIVEQFF. As DNA, the CDR3 is TGTGCCAGCAGCCCCATCGTTGAGCAGTTCTTC.